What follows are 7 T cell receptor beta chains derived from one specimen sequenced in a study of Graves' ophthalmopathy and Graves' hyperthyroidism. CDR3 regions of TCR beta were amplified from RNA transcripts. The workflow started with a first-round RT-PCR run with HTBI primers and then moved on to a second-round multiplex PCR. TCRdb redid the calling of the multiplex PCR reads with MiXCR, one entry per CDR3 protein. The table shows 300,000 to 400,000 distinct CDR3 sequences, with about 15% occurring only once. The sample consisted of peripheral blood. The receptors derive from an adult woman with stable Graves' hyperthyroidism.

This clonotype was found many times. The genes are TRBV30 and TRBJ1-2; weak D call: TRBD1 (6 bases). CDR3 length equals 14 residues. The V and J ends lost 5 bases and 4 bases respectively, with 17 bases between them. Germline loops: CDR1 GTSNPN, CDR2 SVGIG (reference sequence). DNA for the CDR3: TGTGCCTGGGGGTATGGGGTAGGGGGCTATGGCTACACCTTC. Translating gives CAWGYGVGGYGYTF.

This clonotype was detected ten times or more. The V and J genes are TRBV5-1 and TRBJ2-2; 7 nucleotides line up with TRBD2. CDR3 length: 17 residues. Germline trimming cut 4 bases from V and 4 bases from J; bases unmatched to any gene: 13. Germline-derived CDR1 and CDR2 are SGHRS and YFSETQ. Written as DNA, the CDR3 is TGCGCCAGCAGCCCAAGGGTTGGAGCGGGAATCACCGGGGAGCTGTTTTTT. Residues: CASSPRVGAGITGELFF.

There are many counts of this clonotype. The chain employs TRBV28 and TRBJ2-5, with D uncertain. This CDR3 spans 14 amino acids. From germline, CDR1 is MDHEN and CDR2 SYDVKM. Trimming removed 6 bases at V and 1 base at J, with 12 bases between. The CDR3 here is CASRYTLGQETQYF. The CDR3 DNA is TGTGCCAGCAGATACACCTTGGGCCAAGAGACCCAGTACTTC.

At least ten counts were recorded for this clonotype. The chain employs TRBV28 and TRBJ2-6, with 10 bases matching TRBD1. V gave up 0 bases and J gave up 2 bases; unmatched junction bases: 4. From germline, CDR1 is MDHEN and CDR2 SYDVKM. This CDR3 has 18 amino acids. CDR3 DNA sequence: TGTGCCAGCAGTTTATGGAGACAGGGGGCCGCTGGGGCCAACGTCCTGACTTTC. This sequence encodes CASSLWRQGAAGANVLTF. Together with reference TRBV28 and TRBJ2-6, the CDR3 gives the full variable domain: DVKVTQSSRYLVKRTGEKVFLECVQDMDHENMFWYRQDPGLGLRLIYFSYDVKMKEKGDIPEGYSVSREKKERFSLILESASTNQTSMYLCASSLWRQGAAGANVLTFGAGSRLTVL.

CDR3 sequence: CASTRSVRGTEAFF. DNA of the CDR3: TGTGCCAGCACTAGATCCGTCCGGGGCACTGAAGCTTTCTTT. V is TRBV6-1 and J is TRBJ1-1; D gene unclear. The germline V gene has CDR1 MNHNS and CDR2 SASEGT. This CDR3 is built from 14 residues. Trimming stripped 7 bases from V and 4 bases from J, with 16 bases between.

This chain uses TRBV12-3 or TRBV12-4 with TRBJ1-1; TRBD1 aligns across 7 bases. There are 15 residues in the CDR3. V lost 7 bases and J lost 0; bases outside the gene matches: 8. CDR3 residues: CASTIKGALNTEAFF. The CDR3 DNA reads TGTGCCAGCACTATTAAGGGGGCCCTGAACACTGAAGCTTTCTTT.

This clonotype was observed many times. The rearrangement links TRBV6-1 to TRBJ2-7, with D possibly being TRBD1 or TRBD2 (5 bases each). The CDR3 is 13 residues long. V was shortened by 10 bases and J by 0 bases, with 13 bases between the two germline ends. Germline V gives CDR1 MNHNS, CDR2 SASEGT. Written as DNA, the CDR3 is TGTGCCACCACCGGGACGGACTCCTACGAGCAGTACTTC. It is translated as CATTGTDSYEQYF.